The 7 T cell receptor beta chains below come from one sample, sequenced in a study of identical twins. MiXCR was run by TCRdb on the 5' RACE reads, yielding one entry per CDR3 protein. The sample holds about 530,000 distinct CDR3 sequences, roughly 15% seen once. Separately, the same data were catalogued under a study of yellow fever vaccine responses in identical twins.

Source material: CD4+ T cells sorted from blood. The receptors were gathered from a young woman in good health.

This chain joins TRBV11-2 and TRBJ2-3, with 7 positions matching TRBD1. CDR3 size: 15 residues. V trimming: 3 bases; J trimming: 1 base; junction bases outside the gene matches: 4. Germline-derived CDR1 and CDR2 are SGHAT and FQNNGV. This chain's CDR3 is CASSFQGVGTDTQYF. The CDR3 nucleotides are TGTGCCAGCAGCTTCCAGGGGGTAGGCACAGATACGCAGTATTTT.

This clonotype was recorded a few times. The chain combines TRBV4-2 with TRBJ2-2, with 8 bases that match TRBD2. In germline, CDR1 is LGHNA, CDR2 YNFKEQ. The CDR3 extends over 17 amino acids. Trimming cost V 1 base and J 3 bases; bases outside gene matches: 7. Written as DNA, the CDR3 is TGTGCCAGCAGCCAAGTAACTCGGGGGGGGGACACCGGGGAGCTGTTTTTT. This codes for CASSQVTRGGDTGELFF.

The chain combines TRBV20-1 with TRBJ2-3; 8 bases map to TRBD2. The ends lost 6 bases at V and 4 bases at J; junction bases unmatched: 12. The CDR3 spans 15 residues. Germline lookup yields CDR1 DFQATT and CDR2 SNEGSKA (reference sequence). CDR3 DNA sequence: TGCAGTGCCATCCCGGGACTAGGGGCAGCAGATACGCAGTATTTT. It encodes CSAIPGLGAADTQYF.

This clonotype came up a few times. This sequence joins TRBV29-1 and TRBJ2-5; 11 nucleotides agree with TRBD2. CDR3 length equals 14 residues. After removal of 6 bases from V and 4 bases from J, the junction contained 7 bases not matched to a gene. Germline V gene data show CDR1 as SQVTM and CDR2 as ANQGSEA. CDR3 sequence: CSVILAGGVETQYF. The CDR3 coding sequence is TGCAGCGTCATCCTAGCGGGGGGCGTAGAGACCCAGTACTTC.

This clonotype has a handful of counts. The CDR3 region is CASSWEGRGTDTQYF. The DNA for the CDR3 is TGCGCCAGCAGCTGGGAGGGTCGCGGCACAGATACGCAGTATTTT. The J gene is TRBJ2-3, the V gene TRBV5-1; 7 bases align to TRBD2. Trimming removed 3 bases from V and 1 base from J; junction bases left unmatched: 5. The CDR3 runs to 15 residues. Germline loops: CDR1 SGHRS, CDR2 YFSETQ.

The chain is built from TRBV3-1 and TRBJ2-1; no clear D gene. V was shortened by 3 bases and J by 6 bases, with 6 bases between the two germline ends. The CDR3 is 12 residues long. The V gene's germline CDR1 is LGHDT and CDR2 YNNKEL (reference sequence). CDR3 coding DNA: TGTGCCAGCAGCCAGGCGGTCAATGAGCAGTTCTTC. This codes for CASSQAVNEQFF.

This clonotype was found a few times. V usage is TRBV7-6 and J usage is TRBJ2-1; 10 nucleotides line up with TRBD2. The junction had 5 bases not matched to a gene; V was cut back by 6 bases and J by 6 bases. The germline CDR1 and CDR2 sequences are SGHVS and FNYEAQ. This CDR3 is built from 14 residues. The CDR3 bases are TGTGCCAGCAGGTTACTAGCGGGAAGCAATGAGCAGTTCTTC. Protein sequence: CASRLLAGSNEQFF.